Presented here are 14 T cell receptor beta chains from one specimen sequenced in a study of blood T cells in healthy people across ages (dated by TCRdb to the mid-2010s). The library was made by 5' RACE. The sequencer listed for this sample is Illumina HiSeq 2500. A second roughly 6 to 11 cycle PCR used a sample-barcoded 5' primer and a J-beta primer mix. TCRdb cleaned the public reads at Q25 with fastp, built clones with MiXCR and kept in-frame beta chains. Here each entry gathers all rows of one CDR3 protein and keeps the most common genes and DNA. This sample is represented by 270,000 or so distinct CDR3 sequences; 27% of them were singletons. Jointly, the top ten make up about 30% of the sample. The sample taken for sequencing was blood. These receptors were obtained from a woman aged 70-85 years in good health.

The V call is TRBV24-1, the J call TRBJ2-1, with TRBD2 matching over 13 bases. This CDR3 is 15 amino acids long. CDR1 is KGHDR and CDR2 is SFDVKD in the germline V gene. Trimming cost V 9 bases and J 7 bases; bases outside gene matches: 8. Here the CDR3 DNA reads TGTGCCACCGGAACTAGCGGGAGGGCCCTAAATGAGCAGTTCTTC. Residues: CATGTSGRALNEQFF.

The CDR3 is CASSLRGTGQETQYF. The CDR3 nucleotides are TGTGCCAGCAGCTTACGCGGGACGGGTCAAGAGACCCAGTACTTC. The chain couples TRBV11-2 to TRBJ2-5, with a weak D call TRBD2 (6 bases). CDR3 length equals 15 residues. The V end was cut by 2 bases, the J end by 2 bases, with 12 bases between. The V gene's germline CDR1 is SGHAT and CDR2 FQNNGV.

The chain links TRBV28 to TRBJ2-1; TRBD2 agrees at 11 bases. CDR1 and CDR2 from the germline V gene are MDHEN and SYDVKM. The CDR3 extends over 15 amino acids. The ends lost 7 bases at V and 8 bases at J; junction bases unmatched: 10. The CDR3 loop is CASTRKLAGVDEQFF. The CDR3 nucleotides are TGTGCCAGCACCCGAAAACTAGCGGGAGTTGATGAGCAGTTCTTC. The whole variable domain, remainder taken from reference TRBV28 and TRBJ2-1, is DVKVTQSSRYLVKRTGEKVFLECVQDMDHENMFWYRQDPGLGLRLIYFSYDVKMKEKGDIPEGYSVSREKKERFSLILESASTNQTSMYLCASTRKLAGVDEQFFGPGTRLTVL.

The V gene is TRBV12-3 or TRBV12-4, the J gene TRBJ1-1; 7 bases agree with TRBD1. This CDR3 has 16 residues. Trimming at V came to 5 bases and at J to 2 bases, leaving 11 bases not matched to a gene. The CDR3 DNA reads TGTGCCAGCAGTCCGCAGGCAGGGGGATTAAACACTGAAGCTTTCTTT. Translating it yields CASSPQAGGLNTEAFF.

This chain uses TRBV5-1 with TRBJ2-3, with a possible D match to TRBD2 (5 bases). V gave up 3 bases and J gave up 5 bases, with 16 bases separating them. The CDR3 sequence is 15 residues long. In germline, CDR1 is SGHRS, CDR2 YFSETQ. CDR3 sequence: CASSSNVGVRDTQYF. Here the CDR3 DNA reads TGCGCCAGCAGCTCCAACGTCGGGGTTCGAGATACGCAGTATTTT.

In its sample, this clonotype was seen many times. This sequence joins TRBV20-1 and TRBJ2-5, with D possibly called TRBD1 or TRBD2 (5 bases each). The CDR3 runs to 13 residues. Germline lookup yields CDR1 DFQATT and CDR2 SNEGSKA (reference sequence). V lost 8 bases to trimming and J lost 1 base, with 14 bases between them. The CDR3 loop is CSTIPGTQETQYF. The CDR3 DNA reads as TGCAGTACCATCCCCGGGACCCAAGAGACCCAGTACTTC.

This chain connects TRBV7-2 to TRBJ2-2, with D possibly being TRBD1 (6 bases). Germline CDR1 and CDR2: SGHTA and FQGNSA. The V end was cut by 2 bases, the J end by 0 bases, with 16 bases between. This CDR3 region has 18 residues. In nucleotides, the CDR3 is TGTGCCAGCAGCTTAAACAGGGCCGAGTTCGCGAACACCGGGGAGCTGTTTTTT. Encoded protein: CASSLNRAEFANTGELFF.

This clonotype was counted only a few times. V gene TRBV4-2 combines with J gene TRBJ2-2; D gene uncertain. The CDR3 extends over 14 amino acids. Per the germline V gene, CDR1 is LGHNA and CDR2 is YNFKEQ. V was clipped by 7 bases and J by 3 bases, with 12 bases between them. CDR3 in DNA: TGTGCCAGCAAACCAGGACGGTACACCGGGGAGCTGTTTTTT. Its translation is CASKPGRYTGELFF.

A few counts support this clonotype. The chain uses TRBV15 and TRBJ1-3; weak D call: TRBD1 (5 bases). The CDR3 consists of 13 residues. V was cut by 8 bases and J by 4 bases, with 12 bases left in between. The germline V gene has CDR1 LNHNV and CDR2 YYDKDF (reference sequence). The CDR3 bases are TGTGCCACCCGACGAGGGGTCGGAAACACCATATATTTT. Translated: CATRRGVGNTIYF.

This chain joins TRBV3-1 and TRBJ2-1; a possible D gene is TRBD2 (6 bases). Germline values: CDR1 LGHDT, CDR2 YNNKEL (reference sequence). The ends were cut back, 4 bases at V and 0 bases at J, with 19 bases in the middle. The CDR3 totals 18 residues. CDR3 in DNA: TGTGCCAGCAGCCCAACTAGCTGGACTATGGGCTCCTACAATGAGCAGTTCTTC. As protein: CASSPTSWTMGSYNEQFF.

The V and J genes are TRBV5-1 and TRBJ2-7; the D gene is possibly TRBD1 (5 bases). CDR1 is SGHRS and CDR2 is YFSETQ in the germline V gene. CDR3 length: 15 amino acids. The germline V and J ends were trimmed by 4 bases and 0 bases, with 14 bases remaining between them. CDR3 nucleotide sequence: TGCGCCAGCAGCCCAGGGTCATCCCTCTCCTACGAGCAGTACTTC. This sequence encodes CASSPGSSLSYEQYF.

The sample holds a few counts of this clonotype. The DNA for the CDR3 is TGTGCCAGCAGCCAGATTCACGCCAGGGAAACTGGGGAGCTGTTTTTT. The encoded protein is CASSQIHARETGELFF. This chain links TRBV4-2 with TRBJ2-2; TRBD1 is a possible D gene (5 bases). The CDR3 extends over 16 amino acids. V dropped 3 bases and J dropped 8 bases, with 19 bases sitting between them. Germline-derived CDR1 and CDR2 are LGHNA and YNFKEQ.

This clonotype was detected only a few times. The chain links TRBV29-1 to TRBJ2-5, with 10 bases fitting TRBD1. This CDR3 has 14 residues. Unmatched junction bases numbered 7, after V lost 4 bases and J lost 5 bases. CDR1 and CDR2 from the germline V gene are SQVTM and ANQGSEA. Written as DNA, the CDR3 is TGCAGCGTTGCGGGACAGGGGCGATTGGAGACCCAGTACTTC. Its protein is CSVAGQGRLETQYF.

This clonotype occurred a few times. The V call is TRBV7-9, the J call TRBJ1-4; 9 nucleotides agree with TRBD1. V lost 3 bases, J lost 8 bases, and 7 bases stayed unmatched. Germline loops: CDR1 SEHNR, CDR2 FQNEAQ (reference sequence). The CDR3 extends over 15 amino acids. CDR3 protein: CASSLITGGMEKLFF. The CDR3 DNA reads TGTGCCAGCAGCTTGATCACAGGGGGCATGGAAAAACTGTTTTTT.